These T cell receptor beta chains were read from a single sample in a study of blood T cell repertoires in COVID-19. Sequencing used immunoSEQ multiplex PCR; TCRdb keeps in-frame clones, though not all of them. The table records around 200,000 clones, around nine tenths of them present only once. Source material: peripheral blood. The receptors stem from a woman aged 18-35 years who had recovered from COVID-19. The CDR3 runs from the conserved cysteine through the conserved F or W.

v_gene,j_gene,CDR3aa
TRBV5-6,TRBJ2-7,CASSPDPQGATEQYF
TRBV19,TRBJ1-2,CASSISSNYGYTF
TRBV27,TRBJ2-3,CASSLSRGWSDTQYF
TRBV30,TRBJ2-1,CAWKGGTLAGGPKFF
TRBV18,TRBJ1-4,CASSREQGSNEKLFF
TRBV19,TRBJ2-4,CASSSGLAKNIQYF
TRBV7-9,TRBJ2-3,CASSGGQGHFYTDTQYF
TRBV6-2/TRBV6-3,TRBJ1-2,CASSQSDSPYGYTF
TRBV7-3,TRBJ2-1,CASSPPGGVWQFF
TRBV24-1,TRBJ2-2,CATSDPGTGNRELFF
TRBV5-6,TRBJ2-2,CASSQLAGDGVTGELFF
TRBV6-2/TRBV6-3,TRBJ1-2,CASSTQLGRDSSYGYTF
TRBV9,TRBJ2-2,CASSPLRGRNTGELFF
TRBV27,TRBJ1-3,CASSSKPTGSGNTIYF
TRBV27,TRBJ1-5,CASSYTGVADQPQHF
TRBV7-7,TRBJ2-2,CASSPRQGSAGELFF
TRBV13,TRBJ2-1,CASSGQERDSYNEQFF
TRBV11-3,TRBJ2-5,CASSLGGTGETQYF
TRBV12-5,TRBJ2-1,CASGAGLAGEVKRSYNEQFF
TRBV6-1,TRBJ1-4,CASSEVFVEKLFF
TRBV2,TRBJ2-7,CASRASGGRALEQYF
TRBV7-3,TRBJ2-3,CASSPRGTSGTTDTQYF
TRBV7-2,TRBJ1-4,CASGDRDLRNEKLFF
TRBV6-2/TRBV6-3,TRBJ1-5,CASSSQDYSNQPQHF
TRBV5-1,TRBJ2-1,CASSFSRFDEQFF
TRBV7-9,TRBJ2-5,CASSLGRLAGGETQYF
TRBV4-1,TRBJ2-3,CASSQGGDSDTQYF
TRBV4-3,TRBJ2-1,CASSQAWTSPWNEQFF
TRBV4-3,TRBJ2-2,CASSQDRAGGYGELFF
TRBV5-4,TRBJ1-6,CASSFRGVPFDPLHF
TRBV7-9,TRBJ2-5,CASSSHRGPETQYF
TRBV24-1,TRBJ2-1,CATSLAGTNNEQFF
TRBV18,TRBJ1-1,CASSPAGRTEAFF
TRBV7-2,TRBJ2-7,CASSLQGVNAYEQYF
TRBV25-1,TRBJ1-5,CASSAYRGHRYSNQPQHF
TRBV7-8,TRBJ2-3,CASERSGGTGDTQYF
TRBV2,TRBJ1-2,CASSPIVRGLGGYTF
TRBV5-1,TRBJ2-3,CASRPLRLDGSDTQYF
TRBV9,TRBJ1-2,CASSPGTGEGYGYTF
TRBV2,TRBJ2-1,CASSVGVAGPLAYNEQFF
TRBV5-1,TRBJ2-2,CASSPLSNTGELFF
TRBV24-1,TRBJ2-5,CATSDFSETQYF
TRBV5-6,TRBJ2-3,CASSLSRTGMDTQYF
TRBV27,TRBJ2-3,CASSPGAGWGADTQYF
TRBV29-1,TRBJ2-1,CSVVVTGQLKFGSYNEQFF
TRBV20-1,TRBJ1-5,CSASLRGQPQHF
TRBV5-4,TRBJ2-5,CASSARERVETQYF
TRBV9,TRBJ1-2,CASSVAQGAGDNYGYTF
TRBV19,TRBJ2-6,CASSKANSGANVLTF
TRBV7-8,TRBJ1-5,CASSGGGVNQPQHF
TRBV19,TRBJ2-5,CASSMGRLARETQYF
TRBV24-1,TRBJ1-1,CATGGQMNTEAFF
TRBV5-8,TRBJ1-3,CASSQDRSSGNTIYF
TRBV7-3,TRBJ2-3,CASSTSGITDTQYF